The T cell receptor beta chain described here comes from a study of cytomegalovirus exposure and HLA in healthy donors. At the level of the study: Some 80 million unique TCR sequences came from HLA-typed donors in an early release. Study-level findings and limits: Some V segments could not be told apart, so they were left out, TRBV6-2 and TRBV6-3 among them. Previous analysis showed most TCR beta V segments were productive about 90% or about 30% of the time. In a later analysis, V- and J-gene trimming of beta chains associated with a DCLRE1C missense variant, replicated independently.

J was trimmed by 3 bases and V by 7 bases; bases with no gene match: 8. The CDR3 extends over 15 amino acids. Germline loops: CDR1 SGHTS, CDR2 YDEGEE. A multiplex PCR was run with 60 Vbeta primers and 13 Jbeta primers. This table comes from immunoSEQ multiplex PCR, and its TCRdb copy is limited to in-frame clones, with some not included. The sample carries under 120,000 clones, approximately 70% recorded once. Remarks on this clone: Antigen: not known.

Sequencing used PBMCs. The chain couples TRBV5-8 to TRBJ2-1, with 9 bases that match TRBD1. The sequence was obtained from a man aged 40-49 years in good health and CMV-seropositive. CDR3 loop: CASGRDRAYYNEQFF. In DNA form, the CDR3 reads TGTGCCAGCGGAAGGGACAGGGCATACTACAATGAGCAGTTCTTC.